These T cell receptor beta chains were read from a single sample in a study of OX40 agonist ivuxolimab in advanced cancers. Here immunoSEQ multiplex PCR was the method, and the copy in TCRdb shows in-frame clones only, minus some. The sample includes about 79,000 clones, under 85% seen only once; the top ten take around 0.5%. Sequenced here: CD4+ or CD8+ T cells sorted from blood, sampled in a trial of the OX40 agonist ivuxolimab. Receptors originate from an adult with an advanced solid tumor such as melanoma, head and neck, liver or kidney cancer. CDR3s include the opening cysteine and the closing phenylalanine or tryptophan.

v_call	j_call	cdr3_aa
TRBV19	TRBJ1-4	CASMGSTGQGASYLAEKLFF
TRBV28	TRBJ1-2	CASRDRRDTYGYTF
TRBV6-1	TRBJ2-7	CASSEALAGTEQYF
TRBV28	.	CASSPSGRSYEQYF
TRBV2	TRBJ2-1	CASESFGDEQFF
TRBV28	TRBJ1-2	CASSLGWPYYGYTF
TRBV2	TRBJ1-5	CASSVLENQPQHF
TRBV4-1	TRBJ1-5	CASSPSREYSNQPQHF
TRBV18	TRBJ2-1	CASSSPSADSSYNEQFF
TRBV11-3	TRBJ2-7	CASSSGLAGLQYF
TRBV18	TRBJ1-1	CASSQLRGLENTEAFF
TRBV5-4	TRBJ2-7	CASSLDPAFREQYF
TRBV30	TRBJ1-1	CAWMRGPGRTEAFF
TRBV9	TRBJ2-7	CASSVSGTTTRYEQYF